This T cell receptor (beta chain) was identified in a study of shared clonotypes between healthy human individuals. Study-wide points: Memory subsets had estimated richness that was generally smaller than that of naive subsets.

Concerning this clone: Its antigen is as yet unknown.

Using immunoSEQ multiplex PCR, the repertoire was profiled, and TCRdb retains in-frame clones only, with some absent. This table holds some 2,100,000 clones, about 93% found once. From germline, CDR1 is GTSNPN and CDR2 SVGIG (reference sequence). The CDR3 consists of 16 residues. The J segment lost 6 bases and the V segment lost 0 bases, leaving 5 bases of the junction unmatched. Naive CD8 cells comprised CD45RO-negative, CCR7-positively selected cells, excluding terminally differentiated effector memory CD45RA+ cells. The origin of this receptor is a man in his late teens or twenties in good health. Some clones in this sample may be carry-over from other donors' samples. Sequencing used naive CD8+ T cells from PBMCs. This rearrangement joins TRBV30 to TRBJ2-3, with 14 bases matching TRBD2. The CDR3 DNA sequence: TGTGCCTGGAGTGTAGGGACTAGCGGGAGTGTCGATACGCAGTATTTT. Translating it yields CAWSVGTSGSVDTQYF.